This TCR beta chain is drawn from a study of early T cells in non-severe SARS-CoV-2 infection. Study background: The authors sequenced bulk RNA from unsorted whole blood, leaving chains unpaired.

CDR3 length: 15 residues. Germline CDR1 LGHDT, CDR2 YNNKEL (reference sequence). With 2 bases removed from V and 7 bases from J, the gap between germline ends came to 12 bases. Individual cDNA molecules carried attached unique molecular identifiers. TCRdb analysed the 5' RACE reads with MiXCR anew, one entry per CDR3 protein. Of about 66,000 distinct CDR3 sequences listed, approximately 9% are singletons. Notes on the study in general: VDJdb matching favored anti-spike CD8 responses, missing private and CD4 specificities.

A few counts support this clonotype. Its antigen is not identified. The TCR was taken from an adult who was a healthcare worker with PCR-confirmed SARS-CoV-2 infection or an uninfected control (not recorded which). Sequencing was done on a sample of whole blood. The chain uses TRBV3-1 and TRBJ1-6; D is unresolved. CDR3 residues: CASSQTAAANSPLHF. CDR3 sequence (DNA): TGTGCCAGCAGCCAAACTGCGGCAGCGAATTCACCCCTCCACTTT.